This T cell receptor beta chain was identified in a study of beta chain features in type 1 diabetes. One heparinised draw, averaging around 0.12 L, was taken per donor. The authors reverse transcribed all of the isolated RNA, so sequencing captured expressed TCRB transcripts. Some clones are missing from TCRdb's copy, which holds only in-frame ones; the method was immunoSEQ multiplex PCR. The data contain hundreds of thousands of clones, roughly a sixth of them singletons. The germline V gene encodes CDR1 LGHNA and CDR2 YNFKEQ. Trimming cost V 4 bases and J 2 bases; bases outside gene matches: 5. CDR3 length equals 15 residues.

The TCR comes from a man aged 18 to 29 in good health. The sample was naive CD4+ T cells from blood. V usage is TRBV4-2 and J usage is TRBJ2-1; 7 bases are shared with TRBD1. The CDR3 nucleotides are TGTGCCAGCAGCCTACCGGGACAGCCCTACAATGAGCAGTTCTTC. Translation gives CASSLPGQPYNEQFF.